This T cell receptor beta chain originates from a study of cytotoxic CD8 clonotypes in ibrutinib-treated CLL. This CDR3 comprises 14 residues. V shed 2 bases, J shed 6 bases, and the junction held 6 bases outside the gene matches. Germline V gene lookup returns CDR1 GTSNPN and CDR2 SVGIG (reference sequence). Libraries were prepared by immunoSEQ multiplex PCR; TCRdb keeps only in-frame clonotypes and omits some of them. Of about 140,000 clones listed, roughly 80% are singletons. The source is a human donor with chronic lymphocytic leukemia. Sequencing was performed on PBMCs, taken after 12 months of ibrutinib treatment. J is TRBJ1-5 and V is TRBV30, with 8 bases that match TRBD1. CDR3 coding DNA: TGTGCCTGGAGTCAGGGGGCGCCAGGTCAGCCCCAGCATTTT. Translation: CAWSQGAPGQPQHF.